A selection of T cell receptor beta chains follows, all from one sample in a study of T cells after yellow fever vaccination. TCRdb redid the calling of the 5' RACE reads with MiXCR, one entry per CDR3 protein. The repertoire holds roughly 350,000 distinct CDR3 sequences, with roughly 4.3% as singletons. The sequences come from PBMCs, collected 5 days after the yellow fever booster vaccination. These receptor sequences come from a man between 18 and 35 years old who received the YFV17D yellow fever vaccine. The CDR3 runs from the conserved cysteine through the conserved F or W. D genes are given only for firm matches. Not all rows give a size; the values are once, few, many and, for expanded clones, a class.

TRBJ1-2	TRBV7-2	TRBD1	many	TGTGCCAGCAGCCGGGAGGGGACAGGGTCTGGCTACACCTTC	CASSREGTGSGYTF
TRBJ2-7	TRBV10-2	TRBD1	many	TGCGCCAGCAGCGCACCGGGACAGGGGGCGCGGGAGCAGTACTTC	CASSAPGQGAREQYF
TRBJ1-1	TRBV5-1	TRBD1	NA	TGCGCCAGCAGCACCGGGACAGCCATGAACACTGAAGCTTTCTTT	CASSTGTAMNTEAFF
TRBJ1-6	TRBV5-1	NA	many	TGCGCCAGCCGGGGCGGCAATTCACCCCTCCACTTT	CASRGGNSPLHF
TRBJ2-1	TRBV20-1	TRBD1	few	TGCAGTGCCCCGTGGACAGGAGGAAACAATGAGCAGTTCTTC	CSAPWTGGNNEQFF
TRBJ2-3	TRBV5-1	NA	few	TGCGCCAGCAGCTTGACAGGCCTTACAAGCACAGATACGCAGTATTTT	CASSLTGLTSTDTQYF
TRBJ1-4	TRBV5-1	NA	NA	TGCGCCAGCAGCTTGGGGTCGCCTAATGAAAAACTGTTTTTT	CASSLGSPNEKLFF
TRBJ2-5	TRBV24-1	NA	NA	TGTGCCACCAGTGGACCACGGGGAGAGGGCCGAAGCCAAGAGACCCAGTACTTC	CATSGPRGEGRSQETQYF
TRBJ2-1	TRBV5-6	TRBD2	many	TGTGCCAGCAGCAGGGGACTAGTCTACAATGAGCAGTTCTTC	CASSRGLVYNEQFF
TRBJ2-7	TRBV6-1	NA	few	TGTGCCAGCAGTAGAACCGGGGGTCCAGCCTACGAGCAGTACTTC	CASSRTGGPAYEQYF